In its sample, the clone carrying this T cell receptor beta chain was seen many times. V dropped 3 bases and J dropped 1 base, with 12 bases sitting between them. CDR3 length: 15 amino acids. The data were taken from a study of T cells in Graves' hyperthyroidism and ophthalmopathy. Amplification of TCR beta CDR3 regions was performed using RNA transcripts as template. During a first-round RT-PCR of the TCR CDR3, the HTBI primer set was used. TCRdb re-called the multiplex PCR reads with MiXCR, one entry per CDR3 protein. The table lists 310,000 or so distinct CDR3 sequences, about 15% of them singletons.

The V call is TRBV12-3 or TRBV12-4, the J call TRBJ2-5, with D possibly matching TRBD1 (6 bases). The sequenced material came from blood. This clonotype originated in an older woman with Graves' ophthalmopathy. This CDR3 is CASSLQGTAQETQYF. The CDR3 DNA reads TGTGCCAGCAGTTTGCAGGGGACGGCCCAAGAGACCCAGTACTTC.